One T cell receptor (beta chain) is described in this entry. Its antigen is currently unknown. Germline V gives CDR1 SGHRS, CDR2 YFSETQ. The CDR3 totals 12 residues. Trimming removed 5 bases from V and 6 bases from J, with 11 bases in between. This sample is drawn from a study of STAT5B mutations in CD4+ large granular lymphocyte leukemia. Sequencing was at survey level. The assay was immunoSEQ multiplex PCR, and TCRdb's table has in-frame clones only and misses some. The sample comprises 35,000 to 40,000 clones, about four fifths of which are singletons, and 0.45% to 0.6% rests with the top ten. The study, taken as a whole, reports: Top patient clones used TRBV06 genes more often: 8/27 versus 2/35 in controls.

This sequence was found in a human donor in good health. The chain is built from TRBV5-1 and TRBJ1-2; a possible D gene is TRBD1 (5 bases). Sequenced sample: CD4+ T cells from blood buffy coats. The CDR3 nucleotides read TGCGCCAGCAGACCATCCAGGGATGGCTACACCTTC. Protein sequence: CASRPSRDGYTF.